The next 21 T cell receptor beta chains were all read from a single sample in a study of T cells in Graves' hyperthyroidism and ophthalmopathy. Amplified TCR beta CDR3 regions derived from RNA transcripts. HTBI primers were the set used in a first-round RT-PCR of the TCR CDR3. A single record per CDR3 protein comes from TCRdb applying MiXCR to the multiplex PCR reads. The table has roughly 300,000 distinct CDR3 sequences, around 14% seen once. Input material: blood. Receptors were obtained from a woman in her twenties or thirties with Graves' hyperthyroidism.

This clonotype was seen a handful of times. The CDR3 DNA is TGTGCCAGCAGCTTGTTTGGCGGGAGAGTAAAGGGCAATGAGCAGTTCTTC. This translates into CASSLFGGRVKGNEQFF. The chain recombines TRBV5-6 with TRBJ2-1; 7 positions match TRBD2. V lost 1 base and J lost 6; bases outside the gene matches: 13. The CDR3 is 17 residues long. Germline V CDR1 and CDR2: SGHDT, YYEEEE. Full variable domain (rest looked up from reference TRBV5-6 and TRBJ2-1): DAGVTQSPTHLIKTRGQQVTLRCSPKSGHDTVSWYQQALGQGPQFIFQYYEEEERQRGNFPDRFSGHQFPNYSSELNVNALLLGDSALYLCASSLFGGRVKGNEQFFGPGTRLTVL.

This clonotype has ten or more counts. The V gene is TRBV28, the J gene TRBJ2-3; 11 bases match TRBD2. The CDR3 spans 16 residues. V lost 4 bases and J lost 9; bases outside the gene matches: 12. Germline V gene data show CDR1 as MDHEN and CDR2 as SYDVKM. CDR3 residues: CASSSRGSGRADTQYF. The CDR3 coding sequence is TGTGCCAGCAGTTCCAGGGGTAGCGGGAGGGCCGACACGCAGTATTTT.

This clonotype was counted ten times or more. The gene calls are TRBV10-1 and TRBJ1-4, with D unresolved. Trimming took 0 bases from V and 8 from J, leaving 10 bases between them. CDR3 length: 14 amino acids. Germline V lookup: CDR1 WNHNN, CDR2 SYGVQD (reference sequence). Here the CDR3 reads CASSESLAAEKLFF. The DNA for the CDR3 is TGCGCCAGCAGTGAGTCGTTAGCAGCCGAAAAACTGTTTTTT.

Regarding this clonotype: Given a much more abundant clone one base away, this may be a read error. The rearrangement joins TRBV20-1 to TRBJ2-1; TRBD1 might be the D (5 bases). The V gene lost 4 bases and the J gene lost 3 bases, with 13 bases spanning the gap. Per the germline V gene, CDR1 is DFQATT and CDR2 is SNEGSKA (reference sequence). The CDR3 loop spans 14 amino acids. CDR3 region: CSAMGRDHYNEQFF. CDR3 in DNA: TGCAGTGCTATGGGCAGGGATCACTACAATGAGCAGTTCTTC.

The sample holds a few counts of this clonotype. The chain couples TRBV28 to TRBJ1-5; D is undetermined. The CDR3 totals 11 residues. V was pared by 5 bases and J by 8 bases, with 7 bases between. In germline, CDR1 is MDHEN, CDR2 SYDVKM. The CDR3 is CASSRAEPQHF. In nucleotides, the CDR3 is TGTGCCAGCAGTCGTGCGGAGCCCCAGCATTTT.

In the case of this clonotype: A read error may be the cause here, since a much bigger clone is one base away. V and J are TRBV28 and TRBJ1-5; D uncertain. The V end lost 7 bases, the J end lost 5 bases, and 15 bases lay between the germline ends. This CDR3 region has 14 residues. Germline-derived CDR1 and CDR2 are MDHEN and SYDVKM. The DNA of the CDR3 is TGTGCCAGCACCGGGGTGGAGGTATATCAGCCCCAGCATTTT. This translates into CASTGVEVYQPQHF.

This clonotype was seen repeatedly, ten times or more. This CDR3 is CASSGISGGEQFF. The DNA for the CDR3 is TGTGCCAGCAGCGGTATTAGCGGGGGTGAGCAGTTCTTC. J is TRBJ2-1 and V is TRBV3-1; 9 bases align to TRBD2. Germline values: CDR1 LGHDT, CDR2 YNNKEL (reference sequence). The CDR3 is 13 amino acids. The V gene end was trimmed by 5 bases and the J gene end by 9 bases; junction bases not matched to a gene: 5.

This clonotype was recorded at least ten times. The chain employs TRBV11-2 and TRBJ2-5; TRBD2 aligns across 14 bases. The germline CDR1 and CDR2 sequences are SGHAT and FQNNGV. This CDR3 is 17 amino acids long. V shed 4 bases, J shed 5 bases, and the junction held 9 bases outside the gene matches. The CDR3 coding sequence is TGTGCCAGCAGCTGGGGGACTAGCGGGAGAAGTTGGGAGACCCAGTACTTC. It specifies CASSWGTSGRSWETQYF.

This clonotype was observed at least ten times. This sequence joins TRBV19 and TRBJ2-1; D may be TRBD2 (5 bases). V dropped 4 bases and J dropped 3 bases, with 7 bases sitting between them. In germline, CDR1 is LNHDA, CDR2 SQIVND (reference sequence). The CDR3 contains 13 residues. DNA for the CDR3: TGTGCCAGTAGTACGGGGAACTACAATGAGCAGTTCTTC. Translated, it gives CASSTGNYNEQFF.

The chain combines TRBV6-1 with TRBJ1-5, with 7 positions matching TRBD1. This CDR3 is built from 14 residues. The J segment lost 4 bases and the V segment lost 5 bases, leaving 5 bases of the junction unmatched. Germline V gene sequence: CDR1 MNHNS, CDR2 SASEGT. The CDR3 DNA reads TGTGCCAGCAGTCGAGGGGGCGGAAATCAGCCCCAGCATTTT. The encoded protein is CASSRGGGNQPQHF.

The sample holds a few counts of this clonotype. V is TRBV20-1 and J is TRBJ1-1; unclear D gene. The germline gives CDR1 DFQATT, CDR2 SNEGSKA (reference sequence). This CDR3 has 20 residues. V dropped 1 base and J dropped 3 bases, with 30 bases sitting between them. CDR3 sequence: CSARANLVRAAGRAHTEAFF. Written as DNA, the CDR3 is TGCAGTGCTAGAGCAAATTTGGTCCGTGCGGCGGGCCGGGCCCACACTGAAGCTTTCTTT.

There are a few counts of this clonotype. This sequence joins TRBV13 and TRBJ2-2; 8 bases agree with TRBD1. The CDR3 is 16 amino acids. The V gene end was trimmed by 5 bases and the J gene end by 3 bases; junction bases not matched to a gene: 8. Per the germline V gene, CDR1 is PRHDT and CDR2 is FYEKMQ (reference sequence). The CDR3 region has the DNA TGTGCCAGCAGCCCAATGGGGACAGGAGACACCGGGGAGCTGTTTTTT. Translated, it gives CASSPMGTGDTGELFF.

The V gene is TRBV29-1, the J gene TRBJ2-3, with D unclear. V lost 6 bases, J lost 6 bases, and 10 bases lay in between. This CDR3 region has 11 residues. Germline V gene sequence: CDR1 SQVTM, CDR2 ANQGSEA. CDR3 region: CSVFGWDTQYF. CDR3 DNA sequence: TGCAGCGTATTCGGTTGGGATACGCAGTATTTT.

This clonotype has a count of ten or more. The chain joins TRBV20-1 to TRBJ2-7; 10 nucleotides line up with TRBD1. J was trimmed by 4 bases and V by 8 bases; bases with no gene match: 8. Germline values: CDR1 DFQATT, CDR2 SNEGSKA (reference sequence). The CDR3 runs 13 residues. The CDR3 region has the DNA TGCAGTCCGGGACAGGGGCTTCGGTACGAGCAGTACTTC. Its translation: CSPGQGLRYEQYF.

This clonotype showed up many times. The chain is built from TRBV12-5 and TRBJ2-1, with TRBD2 matching 7 bases. The CDR3 covers 15 residues. Germline V gene data show CDR1 as LGHNT and CDR2 as FRNRAP. Germline trimming cut 3 bases from V and 6 bases from J; bases unmatched to any gene: 8. The CDR3 DNA is TGTGCTAGTGGTTTAAGTGCCCCGGGGGGCAATGAGCAGTTCTTC. Its translation: CASGLSAPGGNEQFF.

The chain links TRBV4-2 to TRBJ1-2, with a possible D match to TRBD1 (6 bases). V lost 3 bases to trimming and J lost 4 bases, with 15 bases between them. CDR1 and CDR2 (germline): LGHNA, YNFKEQ. The CDR3 spans 15 residues. The CDR3 coding sequence is TGTGCCAGCAGCCACGCGGCGGGGACAATCTATGGCTACACCTTC. Translating gives CASSHAAGTIYGYTF.

The chain links TRBV18 to TRBJ2-4; D may match TRBD1 or TRBD2 (5 bases each). The length of the CDR3 is 14 residues. Germline V gives CDR1 KGHSH, CDR2 LQKENI. V lost 3 bases to trimming and J lost 8 bases, with 14 bases between them. Written as DNA, the CDR3 is TGTGCCAGCTCACCCCTGGGGGAAGGGGACATTCAGTACTTC. Encoded protein: CASSPLGEGDIQYF.

A few counts support this clonotype. This chain connects TRBV5-1 to TRBJ2-4; D tentatively fits TRBD1 or TRBD2 (5 bases each). The germline V gene has CDR1 SGHRS and CDR2 YFSETQ. V lost 0 bases and J lost 5, with 9 bases in between. This CDR3 region has 14 residues. The DNA for the CDR3 is TGCGCCAGCAGCTTGGAGGTGGGGGAAAACATTCAGTACTTC. Amino acid sequence: CASSLEVGENIQYF.

This clonotype was recorded many times. The rearrangement links TRBV28 to TRBJ2-1; 12 bases match TRBD2. The CDR3 covers 16 residues. The V gene's germline CDR1 is MDHEN and CDR2 SYDVKM. The J segment lost 5 bases and the V segment lost 2 bases, leaving 4 bases of the junction unmatched. The CDR3, as DNA: TGTGCCAGCAGTTTAGGGGGACTAGCGGGCCACAATGAGCAGTTCTTC. Encoded protein: CASSLGGLAGHNEQFF.

In this sample, this clonotype turned up many times. This rearrangement joins TRBV6-5 to TRBJ2-7; D could derive from TRBD1 or TRBD2 (6 bases each). Germline CDR1 and CDR2: MNHEY and SVGAGI. This CDR3 comprises 15 residues. Trimming took off 0 bases at V and 7 bases at J, with 16 bases between the two ends. CDR3 DNA sequence: TGTGCCAGCAGTTACTCTGGGGGGCGAATGGAGGAGCAGTACTTC. Amino acid sequence: CASSYSGGRMEEQYF.

This clonotype was seen ten or more times. V gene TRBV18 combines with J gene TRBJ1-1; D not certain. The V end was cut by 6 bases, the J end by 4 bases, with 15 bases between. CDR3 length: 14 amino acids. The germline gives CDR1 KGHSH, CDR2 LQKENI. The CDR3 loop is CASSLSDRATEAFF. The CDR3 DNA is TGTGCCAGCTCGCTTTCAGATAGGGCCACTGAAGCTTTCTTT. The full variable domain, completed using reference TRBV18 and TRBJ1-1, is NAGVMQNPRHLVRRRGQEARLRCSPMKGHSHVYWYRQLPEEGLKFMVYLQKENIIDESGMPKERFSAEFPKEGPSILRIQQVVRGDSAAYFCASSLSDRATEAFFGQGTRLTVV.